This entry lists 25 T cell receptor beta chains sequenced from one sample in a study of cytotoxic CD8 clonotypes in ibrutinib-treated CLL. The assay was immunoSEQ multiplex PCR, and TCRdb's table has in-frame clones only and misses some. The sample consists of 45,000 to 55,000 clones, around 53% of them appearing once. Sequencing was performed on PBMCs, taken after 12 months of ibrutinib treatment. The receptors were sampled from a human donor with chronic lymphocytic leukemia.

This clone has only a few counts. The CDR3 protein is CASSSGTLNEQFF. For the CDR3, the DNA is TGCGCCAGCAGCTCCGGGACCCTCAATGAGCAGTTCTTC. The chain uses TRBV5-1 and TRBJ2-1, with D perhaps given as TRBD1 or TRBD2 (5 bases each). V was cut by 3 bases and J by 6 bases, with 10 bases left in between. This CDR3 spans 13 amino acids. From germline, CDR1 is SGHRS and CDR2 YFSETQ.

The chain is built from TRBV18 and TRBJ1-4; the D gene is possibly TRBD1 (6 bases). The length of the CDR3 is 15 residues. From germline, CDR1 is KGHSH and CDR2 LQKENI. V was cut by 9 bases and J by 8 bases, with 22 bases left in between. CDR3 sequence (DNA): TGTGCCAGTTCCATGGAAGACAGGAGGGGAGAAAAACTGTTTTTT. Protein sequence: CASSMEDRRGEKLFF.

J is TRBJ2-5 and V is TRBV7-6; TRBD2 matches at 11 bases. The CDR3 covers 16 residues. CDR1 SGHVS and CDR2 FNYEAQ come from the germline V gene. V lost 4 bases, J lost 9 bases, and 13 bases stayed unmatched. The CDR3 DNA sequence: TGTGCCAGCAGCTCCTCACTAGCGGGAGTAGGGGAGGCCCAGTACTTC. It is translated as CASSSSLAGVGEAQYF.

The V call is TRBV28, the J call TRBJ2-1, with D uncertain. V was clipped by 8 bases and J by 4 bases, with 15 bases between them. Germline CDR1 is MDHEN and CDR2 is SYDVKM. The CDR3 is made up of 14 amino acids. CDR3 sequence (DNA): TGTGCCAGCGCTCCATCCTCGGAGTACAATGAGCAGTTCTTC. Its translation: CASAPSSEYNEQFF.

This chain joins TRBV5-1 and TRBJ2-5, with TRBD2 as a possible D gene (5 bases). The ends were cut back, 0 bases at V and 2 bases at J, with 8 bases in the middle. The CDR3 length is 14 residues. The V gene's germline CDR1 is SGHRS and CDR2 YFSETQ. The CDR3, as DNA: TGCGCCAGCAGCTTGGGAACTAGACAAGAGACCCAGTACTTC. Translated: CASSLGTRQETQYF.

This clone appeared many times. The V call is TRBV21-1, the J call TRBJ1-2; TRBD1, the D gene given by the table, was not confirmed from the DNA. TRBV21-1 counts as a pseudogene. The CDR3 length is 15 residues. The CDR3 sequence is CARGVDRTTNYGYTF. The DNA for the CDR3 is TGTGCCCGCGGAGTTGACAGGACAACTAACTATGGCTACACCTTC.

The J gene is TRBJ2-5, the V gene TRBV27, with TRBD1 matching 8 bases. Judging by the DNA end, TRBJ2-7 fits better; the J call may be wrong. There are 15 residues in the CDR3. The germline V gene has CDR1 MNHEY and CDR2 SMNVEV (reference sequence). CDR3 nucleotide sequence: TGTGCCAGCAGTTTATCCAGGGGGCTGGCCTACGAGCAGTACTTC. Protein: CASSLSRGLAYEQYF.

This clone was detected only a few times. The rearrangement uses TRBV5-1 and TRBJ2-3, with 11 bases aligning to TRBD2. Germline trimming cut 0 bases from V and 3 bases from J; bases unmatched to any gene: 0. Germline CDR1 and CDR2: SGHRS and YFSETQ. The CDR3 is 15 amino acids. CDR3 DNA: TGCGCCAGCAGCTTGGGACTAGCGGGGACAGATACGCAGTATTTT. Translated: CASSLGLAGTDTQYF.

This clone was found a few times. This chain uses TRBV9 with TRBJ2-3; 9 bases match TRBD2. This CDR3 has 15 residues. V shed 4 bases, J shed 2 bases, and the junction held 5 bases outside the gene matches. Germline-derived CDR1 and CDR2 are SGDLS and YYNGEE. CDR3 region: CASSLSGRTTDTQYF. CDR3 in DNA: TGTGCCAGCAGCCTTAGCGGGAGAACCACAGATACGCAGTATTTT.

A few counts support this clone. The chain uses TRBV6-6 and TRBJ2-2; the D gene is possibly TRBD1 (5 bases). Trimming left V 6 bases short and J 3 bases short, with 11 bases between. The V gene's germline CDR1 is MNHNY and CDR2 SVGAGI (reference sequence). This CDR3 comprises 14 residues. DNA for the CDR3: TGTGCCAGCAGACAGGTGGTGGACACCGGGGAGCTGTTTTTT. Translating gives CASRQVVDTGELFF.

The gene calls are TRBV4-1 and TRBJ1-1, with 7 bases lining up with TRBD1. Germline CDR1 and CDR2: MGHRA and YSYEKL. Unmatched junction bases numbered 4, after V lost 4 bases and J lost 8 bases. The CDR3 length is 12 residues. This chain's CDR3 is CASSLIQGEAFF. The CDR3 DNA reads as TGCGCCAGCAGCCTAATACAGGGGGAAGCTTTCTTT.

The table lists this clone with a few counts. The chain joins TRBV5-1 to TRBJ1-1; no clear D. V lost 0 bases, J lost 7 bases, and 10 bases lay in between. In germline, CDR1 is SGHRS, CDR2 YFSETQ. This CDR3 has 13 amino acids. The CDR3 bases are TGCGCCAGCAGCTTGGATAGAACGCTTGAAGCTTTCTTT. It codes for CASSLDRTLEAFF.

The sample holds a few counts of this clone. The chain has TRBV9 and TRBJ2-1, with 10 nucleotides matching TRBD2. The CDR3 spans 15 residues. The germline V gene has CDR1 SGDLS and CDR2 YYNGEE. J gave up 7 bases and V 3 bases, and 7 bases lay outside the gene matches. CDR3 nucleotide sequence: TGTGCCAGCAGCGCTAGCGGGAGCAGACTGAATGAGCAGTTCTTC. Translation gives CASSASGSRLNEQFF.

This sequence joins TRBV5-1 and TRBJ2-7; possible D gene TRBD2, 6 bases. The CDR3 length is 13 residues. The germline gives CDR1 SGHRS, CDR2 YFSETQ. The V end lost 0 bases, the J end lost 5 bases, and 9 bases lay between the germline ends. CDR3 nucleotide sequence: TGCGCCAGCAGCTTGGGGAGGGACCACGAGCAGTACTTC. Protein: CASSLGRDHEQYF.

This clone was detected ten times or more. A read error may produce the germline difference seen at one junction end. J is TRBJ1-2 and V is TRBV6-1, with D possibly being TRBD1 (6 bases). The CDR3 is made up of 15 amino acids. The germline CDR1 and CDR2 sequences are MNHNS and SASEGT. In nucleotides, the CDR3 is TGTGCCAGCAGGGAAGGGCAGGGGTCGGTCTCTGGCTACACCTTC. As protein: CASREGQGSVSGYTF.

The count of this clone is one. The V call is TRBV30, the J call TRBJ1-3; 7 bases line up with TRBD1. Germline values: CDR1 GTSNPN, CDR2 SVGIG (reference sequence). The CDR3 is 14 residues long. Trimming removed 7 bases from V and 3 bases from J; junction bases left unmatched: 9. CDR3 nucleotides: TGTGCCTCCTGGGGACAGCTAGTTGGAAACACCATATATTTT. Protein sequence: CASWGQLVGNTIYF.

This clone was found a few times. This chain joins TRBV18 and TRBJ1-1, with D perhaps TRBD1 (6 bases). This CDR3 spans 13 amino acids. The V end was cut by 4 bases, the J end by 3 bases, with 9 bases between. Germline CDR1 is KGHSH and CDR2 is LQKENI. The CDR3 sequence is CASSLRTDTEAFF. The DNA of the CDR3 is TGTGCCAGCTCACTTCGGACAGACACTGAAGCTTTCTTT.

The chain uses TRBV5-1 and TRBJ2-3; 9 nucleotides align to TRBD1. The CDR3 length is 17 residues. V shed 0 bases and J 2 bases; nucleotides not matched to a gene: 7. Germline V lookup: CDR1 SGHRS, CDR2 YFSETQ. CDR3 protein: CASSLGAGTGNTDTQYF. CDR3 nucleotides: TGCGCCAGCAGCTTGGGGGCCGGGACAGGGAACACAGATACGCAGTATTTT.

This clone has more than one count but fewer than ten. The chain joins TRBV6-6 to TRBJ2-7; perhaps TRBD2 as D (5 bases). The germline gives CDR1 MNHNY, CDR2 SVGAGI (reference sequence). V gave up 5 bases and J gave up 0 bases, with 17 bases separating them. CDR3 length: 16 residues. The CDR3 DNA follows: TGTGCCAGCAGTGCTTTCGCTGGAGGAAGCTCCTACGAGCAGTACTTC. Its translation: CASSAFAGGSSYEQYF.

This chain links TRBV16 with TRBJ1-2; D call uncertain. V lost 2 bases, J lost 7 bases, and 14 bases lay in between. CDR3 size: 14 residues. Germline V CDR1 and CDR2: KGHSY, FQNENV. The chain's CDR3 is CASSQNSGYGGYTF. CDR3 coding DNA: TGTGCCAGCAGCCAAAATAGCGGGTACGGTGGCTACACCTTC.

The genes are TRBV30 and TRBJ1-2; unclear D gene. V gave up 2 bases and J gave up 7 bases, with 11 bases separating them. CDR3 size: 12 residues. The germline V gene has CDR1 GTSNPN and CDR2 SVGIG (reference sequence). As DNA, the CDR3 is TGTGCCTGGAGTCAGGTGATGTCTGGCTACACCTTC. It encodes CAWSQVMSGYTF.

The J gene is TRBJ1-2, the V gene TRBV18; 8 nucleotides match TRBD1. V lost 3 bases and J lost 3; bases outside the gene matches: 3. This CDR3 comprises 14 residues. CDR1 and CDR2 (germline): KGHSH, LQKENI. The CDR3 reads CASSPDRADYGYTF. CDR3 in DNA: TGTGCCAGCTCACCGGACAGGGCTGACTATGGCTACACCTTC.

This chain uses TRBV19 with TRBJ2-3; D is perhaps TRBD2 (6 bases). Per the germline V gene, CDR1 is LNHDA and CDR2 is SQIVND (reference sequence). V lost 7 bases and J 1 base, leaving 12 bases between the germline ends. The CDR3 contains 14 residues. The CDR3 DNA sequence: TGTGCCAGTACCACCTCGGGGGGCACAGATACGCAGTATTTT. It encodes CASTTSGGTDTQYF.

V is TRBV29-1 and J is TRBJ2-1; 9 bases align to TRBD1. Losses at the gene ends were 4 bases for V and 4 bases for J; bases not matched to a gene: 14. Germline values: CDR1 SQVTM, CDR2 ANQGSEA. The CDR3 is 17 residues long. The CDR3, as DNA: TGCAGCGTTGGGGGGGGCAACGGGACAGGGTCGTACAATGAGCAGTTCTTC. Amino acids: CSVGGGNGTGSYNEQFF.

This clone appeared a few times. Here the CDR3 reads CASSSGTGNPNTEAFF. DNA of the CDR3: TGTGCCAGCAGCTCAGGGACAGGAAACCCGAACACTGAAGCTTTCTTT. The chain carries TRBV11-3 and TRBJ1-1; 8 bases are a match to TRBD1. Germline V CDR1 and CDR2: SGHNT, YENEEA. V trimming: 4 bases; J trimming: 1 base; junction bases outside the gene matches: 8. The CDR3 has 16 residues.